This T cell receptor beta chain was documented in a study of preoperative IRX-2 immunotherapy in early breast cancer. The treatment here: preoperative locoregional IRX-2 cytokine immunotherapy. Patients received preoperative, locoregional IRX-2 cytokine immunotherapy in a phase Ib study. Looked up from germline, CDR1 is SGDLS and CDR2 is YYNGEE. Trimming took off 6 bases at V and 3 bases at J, with 9 bases between the two ends. The CDR3 covers 12 residues. Measured with immunoSEQ multiplex PCR; TCRdb has only the in-frame clones, and not every one. The sample contains 75,000 to 100,000 clones, 86% of which appear only once.

The sample here was tumor tissue, taken after IRX-2 immunotherapy. The origin of this receptor is a human donor with breast cancer. This chain connects TRBV9 to TRBJ1-2; the D is unclear. CDR3 sequence reads: CASTGNDYGYTF. The DNA for the CDR3 is TGTGCCAGCACCGGGAACGACTATGGCTACACCTTC.